This TCR beta chain came from a study of blood T cell repertoires in COVID-19. TCRdb keeps only in-frame clones here, not all; method: immunoSEQ multiplex PCR. The sample yields roughly 63,000 clones, roughly 68% seen once. This CDR3 has 15 amino acids. Unmatched junction bases numbered 4, after V lost 4 bases and J lost 0 bases. The germline V gene encodes CDR1 MNHEY and CDR2 SMNVEV (reference sequence). The TCR originated in a woman aged 80 or over with acute or convalescent COVID-19. This rearrangement joins TRBV27 to TRBJ2-7, with TRBD2 identical over 9 bases. Sample: peripheral blood. CDR3 nucleotides: TGTGCCAGCAGTTCCCCTAGCGGGAACTCCTACGAGCAGTACTTC. Amino acids: CASSSPSGNSYEQYF.